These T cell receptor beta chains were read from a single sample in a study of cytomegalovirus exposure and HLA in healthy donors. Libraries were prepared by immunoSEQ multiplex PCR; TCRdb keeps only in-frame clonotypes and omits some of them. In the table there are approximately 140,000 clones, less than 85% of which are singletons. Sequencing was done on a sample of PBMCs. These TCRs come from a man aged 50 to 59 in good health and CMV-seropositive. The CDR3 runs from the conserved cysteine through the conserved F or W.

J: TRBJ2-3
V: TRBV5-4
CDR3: CASSFPRAGSTDTQYF

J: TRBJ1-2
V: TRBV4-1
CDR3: CASSQTTGLGYGYTF

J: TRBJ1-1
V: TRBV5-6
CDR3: CASSLAVAEAFF

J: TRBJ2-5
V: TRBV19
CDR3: CASSSGRIQETQYF

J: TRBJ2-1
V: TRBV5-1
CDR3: CASSLGLAGRFYNEQFF

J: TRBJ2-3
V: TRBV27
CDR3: CASSKLAGGSTDTQYF

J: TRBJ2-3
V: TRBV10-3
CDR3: CATKPSGSADTQYF

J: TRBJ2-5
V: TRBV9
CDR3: CASSATSGTETQYF

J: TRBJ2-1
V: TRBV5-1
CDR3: CASSLGTGLAEEQFF

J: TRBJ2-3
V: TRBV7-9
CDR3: CSSSSGTLAGSTDTQYF